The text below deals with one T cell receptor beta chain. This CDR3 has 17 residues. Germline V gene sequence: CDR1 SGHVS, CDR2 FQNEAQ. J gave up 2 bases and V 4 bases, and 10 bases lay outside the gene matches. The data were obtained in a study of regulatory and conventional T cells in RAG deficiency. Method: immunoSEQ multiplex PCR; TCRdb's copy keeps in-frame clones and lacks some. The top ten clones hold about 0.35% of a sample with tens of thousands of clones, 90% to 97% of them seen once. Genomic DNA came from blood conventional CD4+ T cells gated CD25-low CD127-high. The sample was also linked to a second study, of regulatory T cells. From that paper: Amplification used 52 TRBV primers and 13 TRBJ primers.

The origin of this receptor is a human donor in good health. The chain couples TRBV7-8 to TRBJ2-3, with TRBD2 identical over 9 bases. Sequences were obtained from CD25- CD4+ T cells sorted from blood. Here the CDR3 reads CASSSQAASGTTDTQYF. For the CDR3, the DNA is TGTGCCAGCAGCTCGCAAGCGGCTAGCGGGACCACAGATACGCAGTATTTT.